These 18 T cell receptor beta chains came from one sample sequenced in a study of blood T cells in healthy people across ages. Alongside a J-beta primer mix, a sample-barcoded 5' primer served in a second PCR lasting about 7 to 12 cycles. TCRdb reprocessed the 5' RACE reads with MiXCR, giving one entry per CDR3 protein. This table holds roughly 1,800,000 distinct CDR3 sequences, around half found once. The specimen sequenced was blood. All receptors derive from a middle-aged woman in good health.

V is TRBV15 and J is TRBJ2-7; perhaps TRBD2 as D (6 bases). The V gene's germline CDR1 is LNHNV and CDR2 YYDKDF (reference sequence). Between the trimmed V and J ends, which lost 1 base and 4 bases, there was a span of 8 bases. The CDR3 has 13 residues. The CDR3 DNA sequence: TGTGCCACCAGCAGAGCTGCGGGGTACGAGCAGTACTTC. Protein product: CATSRAAGYEQYF.

This chain links TRBV10-3 with TRBJ2-3; D is uncertain. Germline V gene data show CDR1 as ENHRY and CDR2 as SYGVKD. Trimming took 8 bases from V and 2 from J, leaving 11 bases between them. The CDR3 is 13 residues long. This chain's CDR3 is CAISGRYTDTQYF. CDR3 in DNA: TGTGCCATCTCTGGACGCTACACAGATACGCAGTATTTT.

The J gene is TRBJ2-7, the V gene TRBV27; perhaps TRBD2 as D (7 bases). Trimming removed 2 bases from V and 3 bases from J, with 17 bases in between. The germline CDR1 and CDR2 sequences are MNHEY and SMNVEV (reference sequence). This CDR3 contains 16 residues. As DNA, the CDR3 is TGTGCCAGCAGTTTAAGTCGGGGGGCAATGAGCTACGAGCAGTACTTC. Protein sequence: CASSLSRGAMSYEQYF.

Notes on this clonotype: The junction does not match germline at one end; this may be a read error. The rearrangement links TRBV7-9 to TRBJ2-3; TRBD1 agrees at 7 bases. Germline V gene data show CDR1 as SEHNR and CDR2 as FQNEAQ (reference sequence). The CDR3 runs 15 residues. CDR3 residues: CASSLGTESTETQYF. CDR3 nucleotides: TGTGCCAGCAGTCTAGGGACAGAGAGCACAGAGACGCAGTATTTT.

This clonotype was counted a few times. The rearrangement links TRBV9 to TRBJ2-6; 8 nucleotides match TRBD1. The ends lost 2 bases at V and 2 bases at J; junction bases unmatched: 0. The CDR3 is 15 amino acids. Germline lookup yields CDR1 SGDLS and CDR2 YYNGEE. CDR3 region: CASSVTGAGANVLTF. The CDR3 nucleotides read TGTGCCAGCAGCGTGACAGGGGCTGGGGCCAACGTCCTGACTTTC.

The chain links TRBV24-1 to TRBJ2-1; 11 nucleotides match TRBD2. Germline V gene sequence: CDR1 KGHDR, CDR2 SFDVKD. The junction had 9 bases not matched to a gene; V was cut back by 7 bases and J by 5 bases. This CDR3 has 16 amino acids. In nucleotides, the CDR3 is TGTGCCACCAGCAAACAACTAGCGGGGGCTCACAATGAGCAGTTCTTC. It encodes CATSKQLAGAHNEQFF.

This clonotype has more than one count but fewer than ten. The chain couples TRBV3-1 to TRBJ2-7; no clear D gene. CDR1 is LGHDT and CDR2 is YNNKEL in the germline V gene (reference sequence). This CDR3 comprises 18 residues. The ends were cut back, 2 bases at V and 0 bases at J, with 20 bases in the middle. The CDR3 is CASSQRLPAKTTSYEQYF. The CDR3 region has the DNA TGTGCCAGCAGCCAAAGATTACCGGCTAAGACCACCTCCTACGAGCAGTACTTC.

The chain has TRBV11-1 and TRBJ2-7, with D tentatively TRBD1 (5 bases). Trimming took off 0 bases at V and 3 bases at J, with 12 bases between the two ends. The CDR3 sequence is 15 residues long. Germline V gene lookup returns CDR1 SGHAT and CDR2 FQDESV (reference sequence). The CDR3 DNA reads TGTGCCAGCAGCTTAGCGGTGGGGCAGAGCTACGAGCAGTACTTC. Its protein is CASSLAVGQSYEQYF.

The CDR3 sequence is CATSDWGAWTSGDSDTQYF. The DNA for the CDR3 is TGTGCCACCAGTGATTGGGGCGCCTGGACTAGCGGGGATTCAGATACGCAGTATTTT. J is TRBJ2-3 and V is TRBV24-1; TRBD2 matches 12 bases. CDR3 length: 19 residues. Germline V CDR1 and CDR2: KGHDR, SFDVKD. The V gene end was trimmed by 2 bases and the J gene end by 4 bases; junction bases not matched to a gene: 12.

The rearrangement uses TRBV28 and TRBJ1-2; D is possibly TRBD1 (5 bases). The germline CDR1 and CDR2 sequences are MDHEN and SYDVKM. V gave up 6 bases and J gave up 7 bases, with 12 bases separating them. The length of the CDR3 is 12 residues. The CDR3 sequence: CASSREGFGYTF. The CDR3 DNA sequence: TGTGCCAGCAGCCGTGAGGGGTTTGGCTACACCTTC.

This chain connects TRBV20-1 to TRBJ2-3; 9 bases are shared with TRBD2. This CDR3 spans 15 amino acids. In germline, CDR1 is DFQATT, CDR2 SNEGSKA (reference sequence). Trimming took 5 bases from V and 4 from J; bases not matched to a gene: 10. In DNA, the CDR3 is TGCAGTGCTCCTAAGGGCGGGGGGGTCGCAGATACGCAGTATTTT. Amino acids: CSAPKGGGVADTQYF.

The chain joins TRBV6-1 to TRBJ2-5; tentatively, D is TRBD1 (5 bases). Trimming stripped 3 bases from V and 4 bases from J, with 18 bases between. Germline assignment: CDR1 MNHNS and CDR2 SASEGT. CDR3 length: 16 amino acids. In nucleotides, the CDR3 is TGTGCCAGCAGTGATGAAGGGGTAGTAGTTGGAGAGACCCAGTACTTC. This encodes CASSDEGVVVGETQYF.

This clonotype occurred a few times. The chain links TRBV25-1 to TRBJ2-5, with 7 bases that match TRBD1. CDR3 length equals 15 residues. V lost 6 bases to trimming and J lost 1 base; unmatched junction nucleotides: 8. Germline V gene sequence: CDR1 MGHDK, CDR2 SYGVNS. The CDR3 loop is CASSGTYRGQETQYF. DNA for the CDR3: TGTGCCAGCAGCGGGACGTACAGGGGCCAAGAGACCCAGTACTTC.

V is TRBV29-1 and J is TRBJ2-1; perhaps D is TRBD1 or TRBD2 (5 bases each). The germline V gene has CDR1 SQVTM and CDR2 ANQGSEA. This CDR3 comprises 12 residues. The ends were cut back, 4 bases at V and 7 bases at J, with 11 bases in the middle. CDR3 sequence: CSVGGRANEQFF. CDR3 DNA: TGCAGCGTTGGGGGACGGGCGAATGAGCAGTTCTTC.

J is TRBJ2-7 and V is TRBV20-1, with D perhaps TRBD2 (7 bases). This CDR3 comprises 15 residues. Trimming cost V 1 base and J 5 bases, with 18 bases left between them. Germline CDR1 and CDR2: DFQATT and SNEGSKA (reference sequence). The CDR3: CSARGAGARADEQYF. The CDR3 DNA follows: TGCAGTGCTAGAGGTGCGGGGGCGCGTGCGGACGAGCAGTACTTC.

There are many counts of this clonotype. CDR3 loop: CASSEGGQHNEQFF. CDR3 in DNA: TGTGCCAGCAGTGAAGGCGGTCAACACAATGAGCAGTTCTTC. The rearrangement uses TRBV6-4 and TRBJ2-1; D unresolved. In germline, CDR1 is MRHNA, CDR2 SNTAGT. The V end lost 3 bases, the J end lost 5 bases, and 11 bases lay between the germline ends. The CDR3 extends over 14 amino acids.

The chain combines TRBV20-1 with TRBJ2-4; D is possibly TRBD1 or TRBD2 (5 bases each). The J call is in doubt because the DNA end fits TRBJ2-5 better. Germline CDR1 DFQATT, CDR2 SNEGSKA (reference sequence). The CDR3 consists of 14 residues. CDR3 region: CSASTGPGQETQYF. The CDR3 DNA reads as TGCAGTGCTAGTACGGGGCCTGGACAAGAGACCCAGTACTTC.

The rearrangement uses TRBV7-2 and TRBJ2-1, with 14 bases lining up with TRBD2. V was pared by 5 bases and J by 3 bases, with 6 bases of the junction left unmatched. Looked up from germline, CDR1 is SGHTA and CDR2 is FQGNSA. CDR3 length equals 17 residues. The CDR3 loop reads CASSDRTSGGFYNEQFF. The DNA for the CDR3 is TGTGCCAGCAGCGACAGGACTAGCGGGGGGTTCTACAATGAGCAGTTCTTC.